This T cell receptor (beta chain) was sequenced during a study of metastatic and nonmetastatic thyroid tumors. In the study overall: Repertoires from blood and tumor or nodule tissue of malignant and benign thyroid patients were compared. Points from the study as a whole: Reportedly, malignant thyroid tumors had significantly higher TCR beta diversity than benign nodules, in blood and tumor.

No treatment of any kind had been given to any patient before thyroid surgery. By sample share, this clone is medium-sized. Its antigen is not identified. In the source study's methods: A distant-metastasis classifier for papillary thyroid cancer was built using CDR3 differences across clinicopathological groups. TCRdb re-called clones from the PCR reads using MiXCR. For this entry, the V and J calls and clone size follow TCRdb and not the study's own pipeline. This sample has more than 10,000 clones, with under 30% found just once. This TCR came from a male donor with papillary thyroid cancer or a benign thyroid nodule (not recorded which). Some clones in this sample may be carry-over from other donors' samples. The source material was adjacent normal tissue.

CDR3 nucleotide sequence: TGTGCCAGCAGTTTACTTGCAGGGGATGGCTACACCTTC. This encodes CASSLLAGDGYTF. V usage is TRBV27 and J usage is TRBJ1-2; the D gene is possibly TRBD1 (6 bases). The CDR3 has 13 residues. Trimming pared 2 bases from V and 6 bases from J, leaving 10 bases between. Germline CDR1 MNHEY, CDR2 SMNVEV (reference sequence).